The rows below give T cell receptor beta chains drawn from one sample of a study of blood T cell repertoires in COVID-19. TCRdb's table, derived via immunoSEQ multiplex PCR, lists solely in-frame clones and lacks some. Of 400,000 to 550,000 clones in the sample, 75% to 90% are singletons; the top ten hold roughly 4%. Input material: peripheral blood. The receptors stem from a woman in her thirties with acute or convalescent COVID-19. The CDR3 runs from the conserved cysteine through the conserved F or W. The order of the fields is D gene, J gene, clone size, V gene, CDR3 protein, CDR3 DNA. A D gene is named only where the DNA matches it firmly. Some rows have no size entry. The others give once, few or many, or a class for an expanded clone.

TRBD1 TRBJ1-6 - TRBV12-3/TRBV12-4 CASGTANSPLHF TGTGCCAGCGGGACAGCCAATTCACCCCTCCACTTT
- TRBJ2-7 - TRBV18 CASSPLRQSYEQYF TGTGCCAGCTCACCACTACGACAGTCCTACGAGCAGTACTTC
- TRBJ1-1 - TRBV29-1 CSVAGGAFF TGCAGCGTTGCTGGCGGGGCTTTCTTT
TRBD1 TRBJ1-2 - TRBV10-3 CAISEKLGQGATIHGYTF TGTGCCATCAGTGAGAAGTTGGGACAGGGGGCTACAATTCACGGCTACACCTTC
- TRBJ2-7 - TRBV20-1 CSASVPPRDEQYF TGCAGTGCTAGTGTCCCACCGAGGGACGAGCAGTACTTC
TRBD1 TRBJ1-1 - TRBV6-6 CASSWDRGRSTEAFF TGTGCCAGCAGTTGGGACAGGGGGAGGAGCACTGAAGCTTTCTTT
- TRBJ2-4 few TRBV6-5 CASSGLAKNIQYF TGTGCCAGCTCCGGGTTAGCCAAAAACATTCAGTACTTC
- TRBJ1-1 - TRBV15 CATSRDGRNTEAFF TGTGCCACCAGCAGAGATGGGCGGAACACTGAAGCTTTCTTT
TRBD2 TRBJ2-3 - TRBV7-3 CASSLYASGGTDTQYF TGTGCCAGCAGCTTATACGCTAGCGGGGGCACAGATACGCAGTATTTT
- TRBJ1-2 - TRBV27 CASSLVAGYFYGYTF TGTGCCAGCAGTTTAGTGGCAGGGTACTTCTATGGCTACACCTTC
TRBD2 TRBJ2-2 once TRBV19 CASRNPEWTSGVPNTGELFF TGTGCCAGTAGGAACCCTGAATGGACTAGCGGGGTCCCGAACACCGGGGAGCTGTTTTTT
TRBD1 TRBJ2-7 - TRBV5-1 CASSFPDRGYYEQYF TGCGCCAGCAGCTTCCCGGACAGGGGGTACTACGAGCAGTACTTC
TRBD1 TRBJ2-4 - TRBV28 CASSSRTGKNIQYF TGTGCCAGCAGTTCCCGGACAGGGAAAAACATTCAGTACTTC
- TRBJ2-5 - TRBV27 CASSLGNREETQYF TGTGCCAGCAGTTTAGGAAACAGGGAAGAGACCCAGTACTTC
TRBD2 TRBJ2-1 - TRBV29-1 CSFVSSGSSYNEQFF TGCAGCTTTGTCAGTAGCGGGAGTTCCTACAATGAGCAGTTCTTC
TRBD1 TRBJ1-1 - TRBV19 CASSSWTGGQNTEAFF TGTGCCAGTAGTTCCTGGACAGGGGGCCAGAACACTGAAGCTTTCTTT
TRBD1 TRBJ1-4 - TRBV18 CASSPRQGPNEKLFF TGTGCCAGCTCACCTAGACAGGGCCCAAATGAAAAACTGTTTTTT
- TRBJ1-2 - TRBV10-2 CASSEDTPGDNYGYTF TGCGCCAGCAGTGAGGACACCCCGGGGGATAACTATGGCTACACCTTC
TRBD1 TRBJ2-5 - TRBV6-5 CASSYSGQGRRETQYF TGTGCCAGCAGTTACTCGGGACAGGGGAGGCGAGAGACCCAGTACTTC
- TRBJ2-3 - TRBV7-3 CASSLVPRGAADTQYF TGTGCCAGCAGCTTAGTGCCCCGGGGGGCGGCAGATACGCAGTATTTT
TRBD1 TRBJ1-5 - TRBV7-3 CASSSHSTGSPQPQHF TGTGCCAGCAGCTCCCACTCGACAGGGTCTCCCCAGCCCCAGCATTTT
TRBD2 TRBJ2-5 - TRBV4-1 CASSQGLGLALETQYF TGCGCCAGCAGCCAAGGTCTCGGACTAGCGTTAGAGACCCAGTACTTC
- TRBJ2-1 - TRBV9 CASSLQGDLYNEQFF TGTGCCAGCAGCCTACAGGGTGACCTCTACAATGAGCAGTTCTTC